The present T cell receptor beta chain was sequenced within a study of blood T cell repertoires in COVID-19. Study in general: Whether acute or convalescent, the COVID-19 samples came from the United States, Italy and Spain. Nucleic acid was either cDNA or gDNA, and it came from T cells, B-cell-depleted T cells, or PBMCs.

Germline trimming cut 0 bases from V and 4 bases from J; bases unmatched to any gene: 5. The germline gives CDR1 LGHNA, CDR2 YSLEER. The CDR3 is 16 residues long. Original processing methods: The assay estimated nucleated cells by amplifying reference gene primers. Using immunoSEQ multiplex PCR, the repertoire was profiled, and TCRdb retains in-frame clones only, with some absent. Clone size and V and J calls were adopted from that table, with D and trimming inferred from the DNA. The sample has roughly 150,000 clones, roughly 86% seen once. The specimen was peripheral blood. This TCR was recovered from a human donor with acute or convalescent COVID-19. The donor label of this sample is uncertain. The chain joins TRBV4-3 to TRBJ2-2; 7 bases line up with TRBD1. The CDR3 nucleotides read TGCGCCAGCAGCCAAGATCGGGACAGCCTCACCGGGGAGCTGTTTTTT. Residues: CASSQDRDSLTGELFF.